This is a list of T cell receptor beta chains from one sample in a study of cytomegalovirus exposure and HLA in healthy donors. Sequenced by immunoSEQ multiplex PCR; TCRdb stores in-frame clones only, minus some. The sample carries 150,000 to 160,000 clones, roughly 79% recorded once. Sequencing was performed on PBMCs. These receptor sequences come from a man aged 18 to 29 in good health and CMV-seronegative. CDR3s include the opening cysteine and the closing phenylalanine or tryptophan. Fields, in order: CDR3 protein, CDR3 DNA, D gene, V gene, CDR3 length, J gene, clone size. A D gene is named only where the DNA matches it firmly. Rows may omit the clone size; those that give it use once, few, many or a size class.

CDR3 protein: CASSLRGGLTDTQYF
CDR3 DNA: TGTGCCAGCAGCTTGCGGGGGGGGCTGACAGATACGCAGTATTTT
D gene: TRBD2
V gene: TRBV7-2
CDR3 length: 15
J gene: TRBJ2-3
clone size: once

CDR3 protein: CASSFGQGQDNYGYTF
CDR3 DNA: TGTGCCAGCAGCTTCGGACAGGGGCAGGATAACTATGGCTACACCTTC
D gene: TRBD1
V gene: TRBV5-4
CDR3 length: 16
J gene: TRBJ1-2
clone size: .

CDR3 protein: CASGTALYGYTF
CDR3 DNA: TGTGCCAGCGGGACAGCTCTCTATGGCTACACCTTC
D gene: TRBD1
V gene: TRBV6-5
CDR3 length: 12
J gene: TRBJ1-2
clone size: .

CDR3 protein: CASSYSNRNSPLHF
CDR3 DNA: TGTGCCAGCAGTTACTCCAACAGGAATTCACCCCTCCACTTT
D gene: .
V gene: TRBV6-5
CDR3 length: 14
J gene: TRBJ1-6
clone size: .

CDR3 protein: CASSLIERGPTDTQYF
CDR3 DNA: TGTGCCAGCAGCTTAATAGAGCGGGGGCCCACAGATACGCAGTATTTT
D gene: TRBD2
V gene: TRBV7-3
CDR3 length: 16
J gene: TRBJ2-3
clone size: once

CDR3 protein: CAWSAGENTEAFF
CDR3 DNA: TGTGCCTGGAGTGCAGGGGAGAACACTGAAGCTTTCTTT
D gene: .
V gene: TRBV30
CDR3 length: 13
J gene: TRBJ1-1
clone size: .

CDR3 protein: CASSLATVYYGYTF
CDR3 DNA: TGTGCCAGCAGCTTGGCCACGGTCTACTATGGCTACACCTTC
D gene: .
V gene: TRBV5-8
CDR3 length: 14
J gene: TRBJ1-2
clone size: few

CDR3 protein: CASSALAGSTDTQYF
CDR3 DNA: TGTGCCAGCAGTGCGCTAGCGGGGAGCACAGATACGCAGTATTTT
D gene: TRBD2
V gene: TRBV6-4
CDR3 length: 15
J gene: TRBJ2-3
clone size: .

CDR3 protein: CASRGTGFRNYEQYF
CDR3 DNA: TGTGCCAGCAGGGGGACAGGGTTTCGGAACTACGAGCAGTACTTC
D gene: TRBD1
V gene: TRBV6-5
CDR3 length: 15
J gene: TRBJ2-7
clone size: .

CDR3 protein: CASSPSLAENQPQHF
CDR3 DNA: TGTGCCAGCTCACCGTCATTAGCGGAAAATCAGCCCCAGCATTTT
D gene: .
V gene: TRBV18
CDR3 length: 15
J gene: TRBJ1-5
clone size: .

CDR3 protein: CASSPRTSGVSTDTQYF
CDR3 DNA: TGTGCCAGCAGCCCGCGGACTAGCGGGGTGAGCACAGATACGCAGTATTTT
D gene: TRBD2
V gene: TRBV11-3
CDR3 length: 17
J gene: TRBJ2-3
clone size: .

CDR3 protein: CASSQVETGFLNYGYTF
CDR3 DNA: TGCGCCAGCAGCCAAGTAGAGACAGGCTTCCTTAACTATGGCTACACCTTC
D gene: .
V gene: TRBV4-3
CDR3 length: 17
J gene: TRBJ1-2
clone size: .

CDR3 protein: CASRGVGPRDYGYTF
CDR3 DNA: TGTGCCAGCCGGGGGGTGGGTCCGAGGGACTATGGCTACACCTTC
D gene: .
V gene: TRBV28
CDR3 length: 15
J gene: TRBJ1-2
clone size: few

CDR3 protein: CASSLGGLAGAPYNEQFF
CDR3 DNA: TGTGCCAGCAGCTTAGGCGGACTAGCGGGGGCACCCTACAATGAGCAGTTCTTC
D gene: TRBD2
V gene: TRBV11-2
CDR3 length: 18
J gene: TRBJ2-1
clone size: .

CDR3 protein: CASSAGGDEKLFF
CDR3 DNA: TGTGCCAGCAGCGCCGGGGGGGATGAAAAACTGTTTTTT
D gene: .
V gene: TRBV11-2
CDR3 length: 13
J gene: TRBJ1-4
clone size: .

CDR3 protein: CASSYSHVGGDGYTF
CDR3 DNA: TGTGCCAGCAGTTACTCTCATGTCGGGGGGGATGGCTACACCTTC
D gene: .
V gene: TRBV6-6
CDR3 length: 15
J gene: TRBJ1-2
clone size: .

CDR3 protein: CASSQKGPGNYGYTF
CDR3 DNA: TGCGCCAGCAGCCAGAAGGGGCCAGGAAACTATGGCTACACCTTC
D gene: .
V gene: TRBV4-1
CDR3 length: 15
J gene: TRBJ1-2
clone size: .

CDR3 protein: CASSTNDRGVRDTQYF
CDR3 DNA: TGTGCCAGCAGTACTAACGACAGGGGAGTTAGAGATACGCAGTATTTT
D gene: TRBD1
V gene: TRBV6-4
CDR3 length: 16
J gene: TRBJ2-3
clone size: .

CDR3 protein: CASSEQGSTKNIQYF
CDR3 DNA: TGCGCCAGCAGTGAACAGGGGTCGACCAAAAACATTCAGTACTTC
D gene: TRBD1
V gene: TRBV10-1
CDR3 length: 15
J gene: TRBJ2-4
clone size: .

CDR3 protein: CASSHLAGGFREQFF
CDR3 DNA: TGTGCCAGCAGTCATCTAGCGGGGGGGTTCCGTGAGCAGTTCTTC
D gene: TRBD2
V gene: TRBV6-5
CDR3 length: 15
J gene: TRBJ2-1
clone size: .

CDR3 protein: CASSLGPGTLNYGYTF
CDR3 DNA: TGTGCCAGCAGCTTAGGGCCAGGGACTTTAAACTATGGCTACACCTTC
D gene: .
V gene: TRBV7-3
CDR3 length: 16
J gene: TRBJ1-2
clone size: once

CDR3 protein: CASSAATGGMGVSAFF
CDR3 DNA: TGCGCCAGCAGCGCTGCCACGGGGGGCATGGGTGTTTCAGCTTTCTTT
D gene: .
V gene: TRBV5-1
CDR3 length: 16
J gene: TRBJ1-1
clone size: few

CDR3 protein: CASSSGVKRGVYNEQFF
CDR3 DNA: TGTGCCAGCAGTTCCGGGGTGAAGCGGGGGGTCTACAATGAGCAGTTCTTC
D gene: TRBD2
V gene: TRBV27
CDR3 length: 17
J gene: TRBJ2-1
clone size: .